This paragraph covers one TCR beta chain sequence. Antigen specificity is unknown. The record originates from a study of naive and memory T cell subsets. Study outcomes and limitations: In naive cells, over 95% of TCR sequences were seen only once.

Two oligonucleotides, mixed equimolar, formed the beta constant-region primer covering TRBC1 and TRBC2. The ligated cDNA underwent four PCR rounds using SP2 and nested alpha and beta constant-region primers. TCRdb redid the calling of the UMI-ligation and nested PCR reads with MiXCR, one entry per CDR3 protein. The sample contains about 34,000 distinct CDR3 sequences, approximately 17% of which appear only once. Germline CDR1 and CDR2: SGHTA and FQGNSA. The CDR3 is 14 amino acids. V was cut by 5 bases and J by 8 bases, with 17 bases left in between. This TCR was recovered from a human donor in good health. Sequencing was done on a sample of effector memory CD4+ T cells from blood. Subset described: effector memory, CD45RA- CD27-. The rearrangement links TRBV7-2 to TRBJ2-3, with D maybe TRBD1 (5 bases). The CDR3: CASSPQGSGPTQYF. In DNA form, the CDR3 reads TGTGCCAGCAGCCCGCAGGGAAGTGGACCTACGCAGTATTTT.